What follows describes a single TCR beta chain. The target antigen is unknown. This record belongs to a study of regulatory and conventional T cells in RAG deficiency. Blood CD4+ CD25-low CD127-high conventional T cells supplied the genomic DNA template. The study, taken as a whole, reports: Treg unique TCR beta sequences were 90 to 100-fold fewer in Omenn syndrome and CID/AS patients than controls. Patient subsets had shorter CDR3s; Omenn Treg-Tconv overlap exceeded 80%. Sorted Omenn CD25-high CD127-low cells may not be bona fide Tregs.

Data came from immunoSEQ multiplex PCR; TCRdb stores just in-frame clones and leaves some out. There are more than 20,000 clones in the sample; around 95% occur only once, and roughly 1.3% lies in the top ten. Germline V gene sequence: CDR1 MDHEN, CDR2 SYDVKM. CDR3 length: 15 residues. Unmatched junction bases numbered 7, after V lost 6 bases and J lost 4 bases. The sample was also reused in another study, on regulatory T cells. That investigation notes: Primers: 52 TRBV forward and 13 TRBJ reverse. In patients, unique TRB V-J pairs were restricted and V/J usage skewed, especially in Tregs.

This receptor was obtained from a human donor in good health. This chain joins TRBV28 and TRBJ2-3, with 10 bases identical to TRBD2. The sequenced material came from CD25- CD4+ T cells sorted from blood. CDR3 nucleotide sequence: TGTGCCAGCAGCAGCGGGGGGGCCAAAGCAGATACGCAGTATTTT. It encodes CASSSGGAKADTQYF.